This is a list of T cell receptor beta chains from one sample in a study of blood T cell repertoires in COVID-19. Only in-frame clones appear in the TCRdb table, and some are missing; sequencing was by immunoSEQ multiplex PCR. This table has roughly 240,000 clones, about 83% appearing once. The sample consisted of peripheral blood. These TCRs come from an elderly woman with COVID-19, enrolled during active disease. The conserved cysteine and the conserved F or W are not part of the CDR3 here. Each record gives: CDR3 protein, J gene, V gene.

CDR3 protein: ASSFQGHNSPLH
J gene: TRBJ1-6
V gene: TRBV7-8

CDR3 protein: ASSTPGGATYNEQF
J gene: TRBJ2-1
V gene: TRBV6-2/TRBV6-3

CDR3 protein: ASSLTGGDYGYT
J gene: TRBJ1-2
V gene: TRBV7-9

CDR3 protein: AINHPGRYGYT
J gene: TRBJ1-2
V gene: TRBV10-3

CDR3 protein: ASSQGTGNNEQF
J gene: TRBJ2-1
V gene: TRBV3-1/TRBV3-2

CDR3 protein: ASSGTGGPGGYT
J gene: TRBJ1-2
V gene: TRBV2

CDR3 protein: ASSSTWAAF
J gene: TRBJ1-1
V gene: TRBV12-3/TRBV12-4

CDR3 protein: ASSPELDNEQF
J gene: TRBJ2-1
V gene: TRBV18

CDR3 protein: ASADSTTRGTEAF
J gene: TRBJ1-1
V gene: TRBV19

CDR3 protein: ASSPLAGGSYGYT
J gene: TRBJ1-2
V gene: TRBV3-1/TRBV3-2

CDR3 protein: ASSLLGQGNTEAF
J gene: TRBJ1-1
V gene: TRBV5-1

CDR3 protein: ASRPGTGGAYGYT
J gene: TRBJ1-2
V gene: TRBV2

CDR3 protein: ASSRQGSEVGGYT
J gene: TRBJ1-2
V gene: TRBV3-1/TRBV3-2

CDR3 protein: ASSLSGQSNSPLH
J gene: TRBJ1-6
V gene: TRBV27

CDR3 protein: ASSSSRTGFGEQF
J gene: TRBJ2-1
V gene: TRBV6-5

CDR3 protein: ASSVRGWIDTQY
J gene: TRBJ2-3
V gene: TRBV9

CDR3 protein: ASSLTAPGNTEAF
J gene: TRBJ1-1
V gene: TRBV27

CDR3 protein: ASRLGLAGNTGELF
J gene: TRBJ2-2
V gene: TRBV19

CDR3 protein: ASTDAREGYT
J gene: TRBJ1-2
V gene: TRBV6-6

CDR3 protein: ASSQGPGQGFFTQPQH
J gene: TRBJ1-5
V gene: TRBV4-1

CDR3 protein: AWSGGNRAPYNSPLH
J gene: TRBJ1-6
V gene: TRBV30

CDR3 protein: ASSLGYRTGANYGYT
J gene: TRBJ1-2
V gene: TRBV13

CDR3 protein: ASTGRSGYT
J gene: TRBJ1-2
V gene: TRBV2

CDR3 protein: ATAGRLNTEAF
J gene: TRBJ1-1
V gene: TRBV7-2

CDR3 protein: ASSLLVGAYSEAF
J gene: TRBJ1-1
V gene: TRBV28